These T cell receptor beta chains were read from a single sample in a study of blood T cell repertoires in COVID-19. Measured with immunoSEQ multiplex PCR; TCRdb has only the in-frame clones, and not every one. The sample holds 95,000 to 100,000 clones; 85% are singletons and the top ten take around 1.9%. The sequenced sample consisted of peripheral blood. Receptor source: a woman in her 70s with active or convalescent COVID-19. CDR3s include the opening cysteine and the closing phenylalanine or tryptophan. A D gene is named only where the DNA matches it firmly. The size entry is marked missing in some rows and otherwise reads once, few, many or a size class.

j_call,cdr3_length,d_call,clone_size,v_call,cdr3_nt,cdr3_aa
TRBJ2-3,14,-,-,TRBV11-3,TGTGCCAGCAGCTTGACAGCTAGCACAGATACGCAGTATTTT,CASSLTASTDTQYF
TRBJ2-1,17,TRBD2,-,TRBV11-3,TGTGCCAGCAGCTCGACTAAGCGGGATCGCTCCTACAATGAGCAGTTCTTC,CASSSTKRDRSYNEQFF
TRBJ2-7,14,TRBD1,-,TRBV28,TGTGCCAGCAGCACAGGGGACAAGAACTACGAGCAGTACTTC,CASSTGDKNYEQYF
TRBJ2-3,12,-,-,TRBV3-1/TRBV3-2,TGTGCCAGCAGCCACTACTCTGATACGCAGTATTTT,CASSHYSDTQYF
TRBJ1-2,13,TRBD1,-,TRBV19,TGTGCCAGTAGTACTAGACAGGGTAGTGGCTACACCTTC,CASSTRQGSGYTF
TRBJ2-7,13,TRBD1,-,TRBV6-5,TGTGCCAGCAGTCTGGACAGGGGATACGAGCAGTACTTC,CASSLDRGYEQYF
TRBJ2-7,15,TRBD1,-,TRBV5-1,TGCGCCAGCAGCGTAATGGGACAGGTAACCTACGAGCAGTACTTC,CASSVMGQVTYEQYF
TRBJ1-2,14,-,-,TRBV7-2,TGTGCCAGCAGCTTAGATTGGGGGGACTATGGCTACACCTTC,CASSLDWGDYGYTF
TRBJ1-4,14,TRBD1,few,TRBV6-5,TGTGCCAGCAGCCGAACAGGGGGCGGTGAAAAACTGTTTTTT,CASSRTGGGEKLFF
TRBJ1-3,16,TRBD1,-,TRBV7-2,TGTGCCAGCAGCTCCCCTCCTCTCGACAGGGGGAACACCATATATTTT,CASSSPPLDRGNTIYF
TRBJ2-1,13,-,-,TRBV18,TGTGCCAGCTCAGATACAGGGTTAGGGGACCAGTTCTTC,CASSDTGLGDQFF
TRBJ1-2,13,-,-,TRBV20-1,TGCAGTGCTAGTTTCCCTGCTAACTATGGCTACACCTTC,CSASFPANYGYTF
TRBJ1-1,11,TRBD1,-,TRBV2,TGTGCCAGCAGGACAGGGGGCGTAGCTTTCTTT,CASRTGGVAFF
TRBJ2-1,13,-,-,TRBV28,TGTGCCAGCATCTCCTTTTCCTACAATGAGCAGTTCTTC,CASISFSYNEQFF
TRBJ2-7,12,-,-,TRBV18,TGTGCCAGCTCACCGGGGGGACACGAGCAGTACTTC,CASSPGGHEQYF
TRBJ2-3,15,TRBD2,-,TRBV7-3,TGTGCCAGCAGCTTAACTAGCGGGGGCACAGATACGCAGTATTTT,CASSLTSGGTDTQYF
TRBJ2-3,15,-,few,TRBV3-1/TRBV3-2,TGTGCCAGCAGTACAAGTACGCGGGGCACAGATACGCAGTATTTT,CASSTSTRGTDTQYF
TRBJ2-7,15,TRBD2,-,TRBV7-2,TGTGCCAGCAGCTTAGGAGCGGGAGGACCCTACGAGCAGTACTTC,CASSLGAGGPYEQYF
TRBJ2-2,15,-,-,TRBV9,TGTGCCAGCAGCGTAGCGGGTTGGAACACCGGGGAGCTGTTTTTT,CASSVAGWNTGELFF
TRBJ1-1,14,TRBD1,-,TRBV9,TGTGCCAGCAGCCCCCATGACAGGGCCACTGAAGCTTTCTTT,CASSPHDRATEAFF
TRBJ2-7,13,-,-,TRBV5-4,TGTGCCAGCAGCACAGACAAGACCTACGAGCAGTACTTC,CASSTDKTYEQYF
TRBJ1-6,15,-,-,TRBV15,TGTGCCACCAGCAGAGAGGGCAGGGGTAATTCACCCCTCCACTTT,CATSREGRGNSPLHF
TRBJ1-2,14,TRBD1,-,TRBV18,TGTGCCAGCTCGAAGACAGGGCCTAACTATGGCTACACCTTC,CASSKTGPNYGYTF
TRBJ1-1,13,TRBD1,-,TRBV30,TGTGCCTGGAAGACAGGGATGAACACTGAAGCTTTCTTT,CAWKTGMNTEAFF
TRBJ2-2,16,TRBD2,once,TRBV7-2,TGTGCCAGCAGCGGATCTAGCGGAGGGAACACCGGGGAGCTGTTTTTT,CASSGSSGGNTGELFF
TRBJ2-5,15,-,-,TRBV11-1,TGTGCCAGCAGCAACTTCGAGACGGAGGTAGAGACCCAGTACTTC,CASSNFETEVETQYF
TRBJ1-2,15,-,-,TRBV5-1,TGCGCCAGCAGCTCCTCTTCGGGAATCCTGGGAGGCTACACCTTC,CASSSSSGILGGYTF
TRBJ1-2,14,TRBD1,-,TRBV30,TGTGCCTGGAGTGTACTTTTGACAGGGGGTGGCTACACCTTC,CAWSVLLTGGGYTF
TRBJ2-2,15,TRBD2,-,TRBV6-2/TRBV6-3,TGTGCCAGCAGCGGACTAGCGGGGGGGTCCGGGGAGCTGTTTTTT,CASSGLAGGSGELFF
TRBJ1-3,12,-,-,TRBV6-5,TGTGGCTATATCTTCTCTGGAAACACCATATATTTT,CGYIFSGNTIYF
TRBJ1-2,14,-,-,TRBV27,TGTGCCAGCAGTCCACACTTACAGGGCGGGGGCTACACCTTC,CASSPHLQGGGYTF
TRBJ2-1,13,TRBD2,few,TRBV11-3,TGTGCCAGCAGCTTCACTAGCGGGGGGAAGCAGTTCTTC,CASSFTSGGKQFF
TRBJ1-4,15,-,once,TRBV28,TGTGCCAGCGCGGGGAGGGATCGATCTAATGAAAAACTGTTTTTT,CASAGRDRSNEKLFF
TRBJ2-7,15,TRBD1,few,TRBV18,TGTGCCAGCTCACCACGTGGACAGGGGGAGTACGAGCAGTACTTC,CASSPRGQGEYEQYF
TRBJ2-3,16,TRBD2,-,TRBV4-3,TGCGCCAGCAGCCCAGCTAGCGGGATCTCCGCGGATACGCAGTATTTT,CASSPASGISADTQYF
TRBJ2-3,15,TRBD2,-,TRBV5-1,TGCGCCAGCAGCTCCTGGACTAGCGGGGGAGATACGCAGTATTTT,CASSSWTSGGDTQYF
TRBJ1-3,14,-,-,TRBV7-9,TGTGCCAGCAGCACAGGGTCCCCTGGAAACACCATATATTTT,CASSTGSPGNTIYF
TRBJ1-5,16,TRBD1,-,TRBV7-2,TGTGCCAGCAGCTTAGACAGGGGAGGTAGCAATCAGCCCCAGCATTTT,CASSLDRGGSNQPQHF
TRBJ1-2,13,-,few,TRBV10-3,TGTGCCATCAGTGAGGAAGGGGCTCGGGGCTACACCTTC,CAISEEGARGYTF
TRBJ2-5,15,TRBD2,-,TRBV7-2,TGTGCCAGCAGCTCACAAGCGGGAGTCAAAGAGACCCAGTACTTC,CASSSQAGVKETQYF
TRBJ2-1,13,-,few,TRBV28,TGTGCCAGCAGTCCCCCACAGGGCGGTGAGCAGTTCTTC,CASSPPQGGEQFF
TRBJ1-5,18,-,-,TRBV24-1,TGTGCCACGACGGCGGGACGACTCACAAGAGGTCCCAATCAGCCCCAGCATTTT,CATTAGRLTRGPNQPQHF
TRBJ2-3,15,-,-,TRBV18,TGTGCCAGCTCACCACGAGCCAGGGCGACAGATACGCAGTATTTT,CASSPRARATDTQYF
TRBJ2-7,16,TRBD2,-,TRBV30,TGTGCCTGGAGCCCGACAGCGGGAAGGAGCTCCTACGAGCAGTACTTC,CAWSPTAGRSSYEQYF
TRBJ1-2,16,-,-,TRBV15,TGTGCCACCAGCAGAGATCAAAGGGGGAGTAACTATGGCTACACCTTC,CATSRDQRGSNYGYTF
TRBJ2-7,15,TRBD1,-,TRBV28,TGTGCCAGCAATCCCAGTCGGCAGGGGGCCTACGAGCAGTACTTC,CASNPSRQGAYEQYF
TRBJ2-7,15,TRBD2,-,TRBV6-5,TGTGCCAGCAGTTGGGCGGGAGGGGGCGGCTACGAGCAGTACTTC,CASSWAGGGGYEQYF
TRBJ1-2,14,-,few,TRBV2,TGTGCCAGCAGTGGGACATTTGAAGGCTATGGCTACACCTTC,CASSGTFEGYGYTF
TRBJ2-5,15,TRBD2,-,TRBV2,TGTGCCAGCACAAAGCGGGGGGGCTCTGAAGAGACCCAGTACTTC,CASTKRGGSEETQYF
TRBJ1-2,14,-,few,TRBV6-5,TGTGCCAGCATGGCGGCAAACGCTAACTATGGCTACACCTTC,CASMAANANYGYTF
TRBJ1-1,14,-,-,TRBV28,TGTGCCAGCAGTCTCGTCCTACGACAGGCTGAAGCTTTCTTT,CASSLVLRQAEAFF
TRBJ2-7,14,-,-,TRBV7-2,TGTGCCAGCAGCTTAGCGCCGGGGGAGCACGAGCAGTACTTC,CASSLAPGEHEQYF
TRBJ2-1,16,TRBD2,-,TRBV7-9,TGTGCCAGCAGCTTAGCGCTGACGGGGGGGATCCCGGAGCAGTTCTTC,CASSLALTGGIPEQFF
TRBJ1-2,14,TRBD1,once,TRBV2,TGTGCCAGCAGTGAAGGACAGGGGGTGAATGGCTACACCTTC,CASSEGQGVNGYTF